Sequencing of this TCR beta chain was carried out in a study of OX40 agonist ivuxolimab in advanced cancers. Study at large: The dose-escalation cohort was approximately 85% male, with a mean age of 60 years, ranging roughly 23 to 79. Whole-study results and caveats: On average, a greater number of expanded clones characterised CD8+ T cells relative to CD4+.

Regarding this clone: Its antigen is not known.

Using immunoSEQ multiplex PCR, the repertoire was profiled, and TCRdb retains in-frame clones only, with some absent. The table has some 23,000 clones, 81% seen once. Germline V gene sequence: CDR1 SGDLS, CDR2 YYNGEE. The length of the CDR3 is 15 residues. V was clipped by 4 bases and J by 4 bases; unmatched bases: 4. The sequencing here drew on CD4+ or CD8+ T cells sorted from blood, taken in a trial of the OX40 agonist ivuxolimab. The source of this sequence is an adult with an advanced solid tumor such as melanoma, head and neck, liver or kidney cancer. The chain uses TRBV9 and TRBJ2-1, with 11 positions matching TRBD2. CDR3 residues: CASSPGLADYNEQFF. CDR3 sequence (DNA): TGTGCCAGCAGCCCGGGACTAGCGGATTACAATGAGCAGTTCTTC.